What follows are 11 T cell receptor beta chains derived from one specimen sequenced in a study of spatial heterogeneity in lung cancer. General study points: In tumors, expanded intratumoral alpha and beta TCR counts tracked mutation counts.

TCRdb re-called the 5' RACE reads with MiXCR, one entry per CDR3 protein. Found here are 21,000 or so distinct CDR3 sequences, under 6.5% of them singletons; the top ten hold about a tenth. Time point of the sample: sample taken at primary tumor resection. These receptors' antigens are unknown. The material sequenced was lung tumor tissue, taken at surgery. All receptors come from a male donor with early-stage non-small cell lung cancer.

This clonotype has ten or more counts. The chain joins TRBV7-2 to TRBJ2-1; D is unresolved. The CDR3 loop spans 14 amino acids. V gave up 5 bases and J gave up 7 bases, with 15 bases separating them. Germline loops: CDR1 SGHTA, CDR2 FQGNSA. The CDR3 nucleotides read TGTGCCAGCAGCCCGGACCCAACCCGTAATGAGCAGTTCTTC. Encoded protein: CASSPDPTRNEQFF.

This clonotype came up many times. V usage is TRBV20-1 and J usage is TRBJ1-4; 7 bases map to TRBD1. CDR1 and CDR2 (germline): DFQATT, SNEGSKA (reference sequence). The length of the CDR3 is 14 residues. The V segment lost 6 bases and the J segment 5 bases; nucleotides outside the gene matches: 9. CDR3 sequence reads: CSARPGTVNEKLFF. In DNA, the CDR3 is TGCAGTGCGCGCCCCGGGACAGTCAATGAAAAACTGTTTTTT.

This clonotype has a handful of counts. The gene calls are TRBV28 and TRBJ2-7, with 12 bases fitting TRBD2. The CDR3 sequence is 14 residues long. Germline assignment: CDR1 MDHEN and CDR2 SYDVKM. With V trimmed by 4 bases and J by 9 bases, 7 bases remained unmatched. CDR3 amino acids: CASSSRLAGGVQYF. Here the CDR3 DNA reads TGTGCCAGCAGTTCCCGGCTAGCGGGAGGGGTGCAGTACTTC. Full variable domain (missing parts from reference TRBV28 and TRBJ2-7): DVKVTQSSRYLVKRTGEKVFLECVQDMDHENMFWYRQDPGLGLRLIYFSYDVKMKEKGDIPEGYSVSREKKERFSLILESASTNQTSMYLCASSSRLAGGVQYFGPGTRLTVT.

This clonotype showed up many times. The chain carries TRBV7-8 and TRBJ1-2, with 7 positions matching TRBD1. The CDR3 spans 14 residues. Germline V CDR1 and CDR2: SGHVS, FQNEAQ. With V trimmed by 5 bases and J by 5 bases, 8 bases remained unmatched. The CDR3 DNA sequence: TGTGCCAGCAGCCCCGGGGACAGTGGGTATGGCTACACCTTC. Encoded protein: CASSPGDSGYGYTF.

This clonotype was seen ten or more times. This rearrangement joins TRBV7-3 to TRBJ1-2; D is possibly TRBD1 (5 bases). The CDR3 contains 13 residues. Germline lookup yields CDR1 SGHTA and CDR2 FQGTGA. V gave up 5 bases and J gave up 6 bases, with 13 bases separating them. CDR3 sequence: CASSPTREDGYTF. The DNA for the CDR3 is TGTGCCAGCAGCCCGACCAGGGAGGATGGCTACACCTTC.

This clonotype was counted at least ten times. The chain links TRBV27 to TRBJ1-2; tentatively, D is TRBD1 (6 bases). Germline V CDR1 and CDR2: MNHEY, SMNVEV (reference sequence). The CDR3 loop spans 14 amino acids. The V end was cut by 0 bases, the J end by 4 bases, with 9 bases between. CDR3 region: CASSLSIGGYGYTF. The DNA for the CDR3 is TGTGCCAGCAGTTTATCGATAGGGGGCTATGGCTACACCTTC.

This clonotype was counted between two and nine times. The V and J genes are TRBV7-2 and TRBJ2-7; TRBD2 agrees at 11 bases. Germline CDR1 is SGHTA and CDR2 is FQGNSA. The CDR3 has 14 amino acids. V shed 5 bases and J 3 bases; nucleotides not matched to a gene: 3. CDR3 sequence reads: CASSPSGRIYEQYF. In DNA, the CDR3 is TGTGCCAGCAGCCCTAGCGGGAGGATCTACGAGCAGTACTTC.

This rearrangement joins TRBV18 to TRBJ2-7; D is uncertain. The V and J ends lost 1 base and 5 bases respectively, with 3 bases between them. Germline V gene lookup returns CDR1 KGHSH and CDR2 LQKENI. The CDR3 is 11 amino acids. CDR3 sequence: CASSPQNEQYF. CDR3 coding DNA: TGTGCCAGCTCACCACAGAACGAGCAGTACTTC.

The sample holds many counts of this clonotype. The rearrangement joins TRBV27 to TRBJ2-3, with D maybe TRBD1 (6 bases). The CDR3 has 20 amino acids. V gave up 6 bases and J gave up 0 bases, with 28 bases separating them. CDR1 and CDR2 (germline): MNHEY, SMNVEV (reference sequence). CDR3: CASSLTQGGQAAPSTDTQYF. In DNA, the CDR3 is TGTGCCAGCAGCTTGACCCAAGGGGGACAAGCAGCCCCTAGCACAGATACGCAGTATTTT.

This clonotype was recorded many times. CDR3 in DNA: TGTGCCAGCAGTAAATGGGATCCGACTAGCGGGAGTGAACACATTCAGTACTTC. Translation gives CASSKWDPTSGSEHIQYF. The rearrangement uses TRBV6-5 and TRBJ2-4; 12 positions match TRBD2. V was clipped by 5 bases and J by 8 bases; unmatched bases: 16. In germline, CDR1 is MNHEY, CDR2 SVGAGI. This CDR3 is 18 amino acids long.

Many counts were recorded for this clonotype. J is TRBJ2-5 and V is TRBV7-2, with a possible D match to TRBD1 (6 bases). Germline CDR1 is SGHTA and CDR2 is FQGNSA. The CDR3 runs to 16 residues. V lost 0 bases, J lost 0 bases, and 11 bases lay in between. For the CDR3, the DNA is TGTGCCAGCAGCTTAGCCTTCCAGGGGTACCAAGAGACCCAGTACTTC. This codes for CASSLAFQGYQETQYF.